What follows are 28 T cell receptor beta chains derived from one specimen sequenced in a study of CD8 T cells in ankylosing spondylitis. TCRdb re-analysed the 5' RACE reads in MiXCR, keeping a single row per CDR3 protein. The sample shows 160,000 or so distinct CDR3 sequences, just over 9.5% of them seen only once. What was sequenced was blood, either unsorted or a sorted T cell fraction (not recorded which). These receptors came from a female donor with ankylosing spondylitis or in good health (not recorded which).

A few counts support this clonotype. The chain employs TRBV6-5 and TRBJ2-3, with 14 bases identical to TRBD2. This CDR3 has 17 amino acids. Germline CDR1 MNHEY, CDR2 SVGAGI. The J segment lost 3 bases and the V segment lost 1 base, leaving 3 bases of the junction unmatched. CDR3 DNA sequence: TGTGCCAGCAGTTACTATCGACTAGCGGGAGGGACAGATACGCAGTATTTT. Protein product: CASSYYRLAGGTDTQYF.

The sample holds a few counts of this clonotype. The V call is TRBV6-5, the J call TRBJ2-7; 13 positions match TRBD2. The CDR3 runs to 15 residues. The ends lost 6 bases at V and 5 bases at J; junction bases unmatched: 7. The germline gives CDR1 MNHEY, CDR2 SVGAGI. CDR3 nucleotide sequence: TGTGCCAGCAGCTATACTACTAGCGGGAGGGACGAGCAGTACTTC. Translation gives CASSYTTSGRDEQYF.

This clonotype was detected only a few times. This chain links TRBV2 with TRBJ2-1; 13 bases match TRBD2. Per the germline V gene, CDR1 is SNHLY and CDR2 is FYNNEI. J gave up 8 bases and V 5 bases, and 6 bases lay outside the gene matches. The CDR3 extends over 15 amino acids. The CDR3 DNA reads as TGTGCCAGCAGTCGGACTAGCGGGAGTCGTGATGAGCAGTTCTTC. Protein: CASSRTSGSRDEQFF.

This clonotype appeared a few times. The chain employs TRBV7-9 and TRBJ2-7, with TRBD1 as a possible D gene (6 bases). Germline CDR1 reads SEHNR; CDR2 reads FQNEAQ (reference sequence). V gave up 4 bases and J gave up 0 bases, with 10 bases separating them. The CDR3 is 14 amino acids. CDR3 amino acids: CASSSRDNSYEQYF. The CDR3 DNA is TGTGCCAGCAGCTCCCGGGACAACTCCTACGAGCAGTACTTC.

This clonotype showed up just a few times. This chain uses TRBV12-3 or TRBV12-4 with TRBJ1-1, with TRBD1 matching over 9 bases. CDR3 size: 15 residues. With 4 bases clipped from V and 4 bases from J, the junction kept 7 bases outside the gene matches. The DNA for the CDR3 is TGTGCCAGCAGTTCAATCACAGGGGGCCTCACTGAAGCTTTCTTT. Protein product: CASSSITGGLTEAFF.

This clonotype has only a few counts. This CDR3 reads CAWSAGLGNEQFF. CDR3 nucleotide sequence: TGTGCCTGGAGTGCTGGGCTGGGGAATGAGCAGTTCTTC. The chain employs TRBV30 and TRBJ2-1; D is unresolved. The V end was cut by 1 base, the J end by 7 bases, with 11 bases between. This CDR3 comprises 13 residues. The germline V gene has CDR1 GTSNPN and CDR2 SVGIG (reference sequence).

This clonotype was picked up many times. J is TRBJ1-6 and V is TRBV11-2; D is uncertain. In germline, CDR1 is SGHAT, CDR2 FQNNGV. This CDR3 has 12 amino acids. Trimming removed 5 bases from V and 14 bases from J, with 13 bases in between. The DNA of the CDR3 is TGTGCCAGCAGCCCCAGAACCTCGGCCCTCCACTTT. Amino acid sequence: CASSPRTSALHF. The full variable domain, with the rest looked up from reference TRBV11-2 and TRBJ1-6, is EAGVAQSPRYKIIEKRQSVAFWCNPISGHATLYWYQQILGQGPKLLIQFQNNGVVDDSQLPKDRFSAERLKGVDSTLKIQPAKLEDSAVYLCASSPRTSALHFGNGTRLTVT.

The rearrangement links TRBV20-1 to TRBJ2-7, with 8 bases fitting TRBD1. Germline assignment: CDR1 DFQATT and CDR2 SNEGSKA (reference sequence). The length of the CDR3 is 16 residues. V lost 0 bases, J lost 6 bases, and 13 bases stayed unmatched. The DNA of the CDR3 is TGCAGTGCTAGAGACCTACCCGAACGGACAGGGAGCGAGCAGTACTTC. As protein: CSARDLPERTGSEQYF.

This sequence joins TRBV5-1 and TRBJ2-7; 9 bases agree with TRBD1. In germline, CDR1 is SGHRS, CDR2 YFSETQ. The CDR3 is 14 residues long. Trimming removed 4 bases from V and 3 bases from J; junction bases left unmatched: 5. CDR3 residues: CASSVGQGFYEQYF. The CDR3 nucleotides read TGCGCCAGCAGCGTGGGACAGGGTTTCTACGAGCAGTACTTC.

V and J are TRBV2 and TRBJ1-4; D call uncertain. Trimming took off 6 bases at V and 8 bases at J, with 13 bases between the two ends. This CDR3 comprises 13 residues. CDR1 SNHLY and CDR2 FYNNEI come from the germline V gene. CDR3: CASRSTLGEKLFF. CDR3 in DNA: TGTGCCAGCAGGTCTACTTTAGGGGAAAAACTGTTTTTT.

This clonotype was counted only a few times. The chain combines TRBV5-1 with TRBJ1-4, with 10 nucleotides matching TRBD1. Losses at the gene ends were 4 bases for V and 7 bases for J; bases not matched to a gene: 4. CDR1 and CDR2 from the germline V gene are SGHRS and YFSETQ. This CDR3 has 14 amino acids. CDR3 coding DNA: TGCGCCAGCAGCACGACAGGGGGCGGTGAAAAACTGTTTTTT. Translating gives CASSTTGGGEKLFF. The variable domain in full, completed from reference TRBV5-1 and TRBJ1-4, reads KAGVTQTPRYLIKTRGQQVTLSCSPISGHRSVSWYQQTPGQGLQFLFEYFSETQRNKGNFPGRFSGRQFSNSRSEMNVSTLELGDSALYLCASSTTGGGEKLFFGSGTQLSVL.

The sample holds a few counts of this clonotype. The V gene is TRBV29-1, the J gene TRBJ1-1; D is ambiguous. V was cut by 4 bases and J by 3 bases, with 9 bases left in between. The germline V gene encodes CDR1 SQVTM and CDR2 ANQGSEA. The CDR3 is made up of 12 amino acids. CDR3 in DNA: TGCAGCGTTGGAGATGGGGACACTGAAGCTTTCTTT. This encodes CSVGDGDTEAFF.

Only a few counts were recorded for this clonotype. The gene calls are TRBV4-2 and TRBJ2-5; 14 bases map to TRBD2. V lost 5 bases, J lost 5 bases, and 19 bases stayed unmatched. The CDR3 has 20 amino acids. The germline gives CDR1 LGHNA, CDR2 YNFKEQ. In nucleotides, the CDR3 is TGTGCCAGCAGCGGTGAAGGGCCCACGGGACTAGCGGGAGTATCGGAGACCCAGTACTTC. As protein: CASSGEGPTGLAGVSETQYF.

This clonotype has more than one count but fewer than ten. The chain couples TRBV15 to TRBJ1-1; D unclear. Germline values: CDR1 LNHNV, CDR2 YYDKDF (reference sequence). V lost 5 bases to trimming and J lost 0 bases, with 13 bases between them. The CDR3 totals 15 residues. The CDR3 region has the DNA TGTGCCACCAGCGCCAGGACGGCTATGAACACTGAAGCTTTCTTT. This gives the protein CATSARTAMNTEAFF.

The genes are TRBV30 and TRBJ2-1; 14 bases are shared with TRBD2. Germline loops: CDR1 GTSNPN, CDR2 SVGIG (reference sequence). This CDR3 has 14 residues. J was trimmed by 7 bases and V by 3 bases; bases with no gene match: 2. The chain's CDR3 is CAWRGLAGANEQFF. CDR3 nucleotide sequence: TGTGCCTGGAGGGGACTAGCGGGAGCGAATGAGCAGTTCTTC.

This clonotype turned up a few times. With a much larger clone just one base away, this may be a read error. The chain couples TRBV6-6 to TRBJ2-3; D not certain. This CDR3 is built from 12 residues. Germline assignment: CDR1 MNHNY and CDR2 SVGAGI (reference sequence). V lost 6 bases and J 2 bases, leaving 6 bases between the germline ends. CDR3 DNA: TGTGCCAGCAGGGACCTCACAGATACGCAGTATTTT. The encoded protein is CASRDLTDTQYF.

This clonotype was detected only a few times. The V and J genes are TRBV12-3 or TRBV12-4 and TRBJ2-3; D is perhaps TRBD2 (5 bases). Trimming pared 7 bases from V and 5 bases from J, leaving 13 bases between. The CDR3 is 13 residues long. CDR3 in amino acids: CASTWTGRDTQYF. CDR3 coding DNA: TGTGCCAGCACCTGGACTGGTCGAGATACGCAGTATTTT.

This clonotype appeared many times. In DNA, the CDR3 is TGCGCCAGCAGCCGGGTTAACTACAATGAGCAGTTCTTC. Amino acid sequence: CASSRVNYNEQFF. The chain has TRBV5-1 and TRBJ2-1; D is unclear. The CDR3 consists of 13 residues. The germline V gene has CDR1 SGHRS and CDR2 YFSETQ. The ends were cut back, 4 bases at V and 3 bases at J, with 8 bases in the middle.

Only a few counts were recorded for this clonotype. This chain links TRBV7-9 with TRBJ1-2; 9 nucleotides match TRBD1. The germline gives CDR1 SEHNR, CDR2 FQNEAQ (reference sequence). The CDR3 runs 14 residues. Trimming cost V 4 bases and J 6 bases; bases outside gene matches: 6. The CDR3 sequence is CASSSGDRVHGYTF. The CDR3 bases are TGTGCCAGCAGCTCAGGGGACAGGGTACATGGCTACACCTTC.

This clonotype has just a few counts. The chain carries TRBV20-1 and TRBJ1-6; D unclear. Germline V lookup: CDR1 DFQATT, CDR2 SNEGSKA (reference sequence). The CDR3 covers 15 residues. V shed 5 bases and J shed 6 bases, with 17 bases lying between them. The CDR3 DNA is TGCAGTGCTTTAGCCTTGACCGAAGTTAATTCACCCCTCCACTTT. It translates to CSALALTEVNSPLHF.

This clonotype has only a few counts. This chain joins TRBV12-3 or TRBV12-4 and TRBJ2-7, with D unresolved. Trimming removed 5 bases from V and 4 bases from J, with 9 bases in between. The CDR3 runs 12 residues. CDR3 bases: TGTGCCAGCAGTCGAGATTGGTACGAGCAGTACTTC. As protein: CASSRDWYEQYF.

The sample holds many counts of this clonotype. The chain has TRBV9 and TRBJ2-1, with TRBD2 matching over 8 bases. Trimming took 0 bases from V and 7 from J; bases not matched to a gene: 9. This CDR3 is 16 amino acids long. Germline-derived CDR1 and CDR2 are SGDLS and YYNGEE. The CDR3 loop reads CASSVGGNGRVNEQFF. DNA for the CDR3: TGTGCCAGCAGCGTAGGGGGGAACGGGAGGGTTAATGAGCAGTTCTTC.

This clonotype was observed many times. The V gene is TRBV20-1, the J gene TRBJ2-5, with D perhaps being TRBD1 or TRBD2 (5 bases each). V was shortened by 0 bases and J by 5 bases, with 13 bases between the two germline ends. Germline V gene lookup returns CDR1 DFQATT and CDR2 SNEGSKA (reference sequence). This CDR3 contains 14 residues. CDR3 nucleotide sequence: TGCAGTGCTAGAGATGGGGGAGTGGGGGAGACCCAGTACTTC. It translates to CSARDGGVGETQYF.

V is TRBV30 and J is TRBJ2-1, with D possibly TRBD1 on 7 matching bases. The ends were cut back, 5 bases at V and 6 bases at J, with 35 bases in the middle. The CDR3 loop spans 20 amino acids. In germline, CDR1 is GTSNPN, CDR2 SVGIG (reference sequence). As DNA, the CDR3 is TGTGCCTGGTTAGGGGTACGGACAGGTAGCTCGAGGGGGGTCTGCAATGAGCAGTTCTTC. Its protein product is CAWLGVRTGSSRGVCNEQFF.

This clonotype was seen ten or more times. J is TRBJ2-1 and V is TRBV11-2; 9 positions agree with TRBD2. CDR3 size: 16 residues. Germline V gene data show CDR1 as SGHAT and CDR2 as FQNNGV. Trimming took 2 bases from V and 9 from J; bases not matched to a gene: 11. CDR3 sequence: CASSLTIAGEWSEQFF. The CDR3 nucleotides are TGTGCCAGCAGCTTAACCATAGCGGGAGAATGGAGTGAGCAGTTCTTC.

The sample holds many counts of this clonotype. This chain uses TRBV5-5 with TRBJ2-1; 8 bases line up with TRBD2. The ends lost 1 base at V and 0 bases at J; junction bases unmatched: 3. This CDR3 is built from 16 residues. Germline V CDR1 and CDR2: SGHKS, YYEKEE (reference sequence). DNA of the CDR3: TGTGCCAGCAGCTTGTTAAGCGGGAGCTCCTACAATGAGCAGTTCTTC. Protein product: CASSLLSGSSYNEQFF.

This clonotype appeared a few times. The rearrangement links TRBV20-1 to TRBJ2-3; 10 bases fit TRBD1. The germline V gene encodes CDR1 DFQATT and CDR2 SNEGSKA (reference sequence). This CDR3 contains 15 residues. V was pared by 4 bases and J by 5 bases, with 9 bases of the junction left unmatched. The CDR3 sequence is CSATPGQGWEDTQYF. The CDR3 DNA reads TGCAGTGCTACCCCGGGACAGGGGTGGGAAGATACGCAGTATTTT.

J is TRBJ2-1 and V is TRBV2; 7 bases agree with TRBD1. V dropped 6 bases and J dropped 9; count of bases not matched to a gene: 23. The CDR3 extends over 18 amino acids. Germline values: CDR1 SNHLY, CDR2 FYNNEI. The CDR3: CASRKTDTGVSNLREQFF. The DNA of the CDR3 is TGTGCCAGCAGGAAGACCGACACAGGGGTCTCTAACTTACGTGAGCAGTTCTTC. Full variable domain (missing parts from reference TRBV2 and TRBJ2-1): EPEVTQTPSHQVTQMGQEVILRCVPISNHLYFYWYRQILGQKVEFLVSFYNNEISEKSEIFDDQFSVERPDGSNFTLKIRSTKLEDSAMYFCASRKTDTGVSNLREQFFGPGTRLTVL.